Following are 31 T cell receptor beta chains from one sample sequenced in a study of cytomegalovirus exposure and HLA in healthy donors. The PCR was carried out with 60 Vbeta primers and 13 Jbeta primers. Sequenced by immunoSEQ multiplex PCR; TCRdb stores in-frame clones only, minus some. The data contain about 150,000 clones, around 10% of them seen just once; the ten biggest clones take up over 1.5%. The sequencing input was PBMCs. These receptors came from a male donor in good health and CMV-seronegative.

This clone occurred a few times. The V call is TRBV28, the J call TRBJ2-6; no definite D call. This CDR3 comprises 14 residues. V gave up 7 bases and J gave up 0 bases, with 7 bases separating them. Germline lookup yields CDR1 MDHEN and CDR2 SYDVKM. The CDR3 spells CASTRSSGANVLTF. CDR3 DNA sequence: TGTGCCAGCACACGGAGCTCTGGGGCCAACGTCCTGACTTTC. Complete variable domain (other parts from reference TRBV28 and TRBJ2-6): DVKVTQSSRYLVKRTGEKVFLECVQDMDHENMFWYRQDPGLGLRLIYFSYDVKMKEKGDIPEGYSVSREKKERFSLILESASTNQTSMYLCASTRSSGANVLTFGAGSRLTVL.

This clone came up a few times. The chain couples TRBV28 to TRBJ1-1; 9 bases line up with TRBD1. After removal of 3 bases from V and 0 bases from J, the junction contained 5 bases not matched to a gene. The CDR3 length is 16 residues. Germline CDR1 and CDR2: MDHEN and SYDVKM. Here the CDR3 DNA reads TGTGCCAGCAGTTTGTACAGGGGGCTGATGAACACTGAAGCTTTCTTT. Encoded protein: CASSLYRGLMNTEAFF.

The chain uses TRBV5-1 and TRBJ2-6, with 8 nucleotides matching TRBD1. The CDR3 consists of 18 residues. Germline V gene lookup returns CDR1 SGHRS and CDR2 YFSETQ. The junction had 8 bases not matched to a gene; V was cut back by 3 bases and J by 0 bases. The CDR3 spells CASSWGDRSNSGANVLTF. In nucleotides, the CDR3 is TGCGCCAGCAGCTGGGGGGACAGGTCAAACTCTGGGGCCAACGTCCTGACTTTC.

This clone was picked up a small number of times. The rearrangement joins TRBV5-1 to TRBJ1-1; D remains ambiguous. The V end lost 4 bases, the J end lost 2 bases, and 18 bases lay between the germline ends. Per the germline V gene, CDR1 is SGHRS and CDR2 is YFSETQ. The CDR3 spans 16 residues. The chain's CDR3 is CASSRLPGMSNTEAFF. In DNA form, the CDR3 reads TGCGCCAGCAGCAGACTCCCTGGCATGAGCAACACTGAAGCTTTCTTT. The entire variable domain, with the rest obtained from reference TRBV5-1 and TRBJ1-1, is as follows: KAGVTQTPRYLIKTRGQQVTLSCSPISGHRSVSWYQQTPGQGLQFLFEYFSETQRNKGNFPGRFSGRQFSNSRSEMNVSTLELGDSALYLCASSRLPGMSNTEAFFGQGTRLTVV.

A few counts support this clone. This rearrangement joins TRBV5-1 to TRBJ2-1; D is uncertain. In germline, CDR1 is SGHRS, CDR2 YFSETQ. V was cut by 0 bases and J by 0 bases, with 7 bases left in between. The CDR3 spans 15 residues. The CDR3 here is CASSLAPGSYNEQFF. The CDR3, as DNA: TGCGCCAGCAGCTTGGCCCCGGGCTCCTACAATGAGCAGTTCTTC.

A few counts support this clone. J is TRBJ1-2 and V is TRBV9; 11 bases align to TRBD1. V lost 3 bases and J lost 7; bases outside the gene matches: 5. The CDR3 is 14 residues long. Germline CDR1 is SGDLS and CDR2 is YYNGEE. CDR3 in amino acids: CASSAGQGVGGYTF. The CDR3 DNA sequence: TGTGCCAGCAGCGCGGGACAGGGGGTCGGTGGCTACACCTTC.

The genes are TRBV4-2 and TRBJ2-7; a weak D match, TRBD1 (5 bases). V was trimmed by 4 bases and J by 4 bases, leaving 20 bases between them. The CDR3 has 16 amino acids. Germline assignment: CDR1 LGHNA and CDR2 YNFKEQ. CDR3 sequence reads: CASSPVVVQARYEQYF. CDR3 sequence (DNA): TGTGCCAGCAGCCCCGTTGTCGTACAGGCAAGATACGAGCAGTACTTC.

This clone appeared a few times. The chain recombines TRBV18 with TRBJ2-7; TRBD2 agrees at 8 bases. CDR1 and CDR2 (germline): KGHSH, LQKENI. The CDR3 length is 17 residues. Trimming at V came to 3 bases and at J to 2 bases, leaving 12 bases not matched to a gene. The CDR3 bases are TGTGCCAGCTCACCCCCACAGCGGGGGAGGGGAGCCTACGAGCAGTACTTC. Its protein product is CASSPPQRGRGAYEQYF.

This clone appeared a few times. This chain joins TRBV6-1 and TRBJ2-6, with a possible D match to TRBD1 (6 bases). The germline V and J ends were trimmed by 2 bases and 0 bases, with 14 bases remaining between them. The CDR3 sequence is 18 residues long. CDR1 is MNHNS and CDR2 is SASEGT in the germline V gene. The CDR3 DNA follows: TGTGCCAGCAGTGAAAGAGGGGGTGGTAACTCTGGGGCCAACGTCCTGACTTTC. It encodes CASSERGGGNSGANVLTF.

In nucleotides, the CDR3 is TGTGCCAGCGAGTTTAACTATGGCTACACCTTC. Encoded protein: CASEFNYGYTF. This sequence joins TRBV25-1 and TRBJ1-2; no reliable D call. Trimming took 8 bases from V and 1 from J, leaving 5 bases between them. Germline values: CDR1 MGHDK, CDR2 SYGVNS. The CDR3 loop spans 11 amino acids.

In this sample, this clone turned up a few times. The chain employs TRBV4-3 and TRBJ2-3; 12 positions agree with TRBD2. This CDR3 region has 17 residues. The germline V gene has CDR1 LGHNA and CDR2 YSLEER. V shed 0 bases, J shed 3 bases, and the junction held 4 bases outside the gene matches. The CDR3 is CASSQDLLAGGTDTQYF. The DNA for the CDR3 is TGCGCCAGCAGCCAAGATCTACTAGCGGGGGGTACAGATACGCAGTATTTT.

Only a few counts were recorded for this clone. The CDR3 sequence is CSAFDRGRRSTGELFF. The DNA for the CDR3 is TGCAGCGCCTTTGACAGGGGGCGCCGGTCTACCGGGGAGCTGTTTTTT. The chain combines TRBV29-1 with TRBJ2-2; 10 positions match TRBD1. Germline V gene data show CDR1 as SQVTM and CDR2 as ANQGSEA. The CDR3 consists of 16 residues. The trim removed 7 bases at V and 5 bases at J, leaving 13 bases unmatched.

This clone was seen only a few times. The chain combines TRBV5-4 with TRBJ2-5, with D tentatively TRBD2 (6 bases). The CDR3 spans 16 residues. V lost 1 base, J lost 1 base, and 14 bases lay in between. Germline assignment: CDR1 SGHNT and CDR2 YYREEE (reference sequence). CDR3 residues: CASSLLGGVTQETQYF. The CDR3 DNA reads as TGTGCCAGCAGCTTGTTGGGGGGAGTCACCCAAGAGACCCAGTACTTC.

Regarding this clone: Other DNA variants within this sample encode the same CDR3. The chain joins TRBV18 to TRBJ1-2; 9 positions match TRBD1. The CDR3 spans 15 residues. Germline V gene lookup returns CDR1 KGHSH and CDR2 LQKENI. The V gene end was trimmed by 6 bases and the J gene end by 0 bases; junction bases not matched to a gene: 5. CDR3 DNA sequence: TGTGCCAGCTCGCCGGGACAGGGCCCTAACTATGGCTACACCTTC. Translation: CASSPGQGPNYGYTF.

The chain joins TRBV4-1 to TRBJ2-2, with D perhaps TRBD2 (6 bases). The CDR3 is 14 residues long. Trimming removed 5 bases from V and 2 bases from J, with 9 bases in between. Germline-derived CDR1 and CDR2 are MGHRA and YSYEKL. DNA for the CDR3: TGCGCCAGCAGCGCTGGACTAAACACCGGGGAGCTGTTTTTT. Protein sequence: CASSAGLNTGELFF.

The rearrangement joins TRBV9 to TRBJ2-2, with D hard to call. This CDR3 has 13 amino acids. Germline-derived CDR1 and CDR2 are SGDLS and YYNGEE. V lost 3 bases and J 3 bases, leaving 6 bases between the germline ends. CDR3 sequence (DNA): TGTGCCAGCAGCGCCCCCTACACCGGGGAGCTGTTTTTT. Residues: CASSAPYTGELFF.

The chain has TRBV28 and TRBJ1-5; no definite D call. The germline V gene has CDR1 MDHEN and CDR2 SYDVKM. The CDR3 consists of 17 residues. Trimming shortened V by 1 base and J by 0 bases, and 13 bases separated the two germline ends. The chain's CDR3 is CASSLSIRWSSNQPQHF. DNA of the CDR3: TGTGCCAGCAGTTTATCCATAAGGTGGAGTAGCAATCAGCCCCAGCATTTT.

This chain uses TRBV6-1 with TRBJ1-2; 12 bases align to TRBD1. CDR1 MNHNS and CDR2 SASEGT come from the germline V gene. V lost 6 bases, J lost 11 bases, and 13 bases stayed unmatched. The CDR3 has 15 residues. CDR3 coding DNA: TGTGCCAGCAGGGAGGTCGGGACAGGGGGCTATCCTTACACCTTC. It encodes CASREVGTGGYPYTF.

This clone came up a few times. This chain uses TRBV19 with TRBJ2-2; 9 bases are shared with TRBD1. This CDR3 is 15 amino acids long. V was pared by 7 bases and J by 4 bases, with 7 bases of the junction left unmatched. The germline gives CDR1 LNHDA, CDR2 SQIVND (reference sequence). CDR3 region: CASKGGQGSTGELFF. CDR3 DNA sequence: TGTGCCAGTAAGGGCGGACAGGGGTCCACCGGGGAGCTGTTTTTT. Drawing the rest from reference TRBV19 and TRBJ2-2, the complete variable domain is DGGITQSPKYLFRKEGQNVTLSCEQNLNHDAMYWYRQDPGQGLRLIYYSQIVNDFQKGDIAEGYSVSREKKESFPLTVTSAQKNPTAFYLCASKGGQGSTGELFFGEGSRLTVL.

The chain is built from TRBV27 and TRBJ1-2; no definite D call. V lost 2 bases and J lost 4, with 11 bases in between. CDR1 and CDR2 from the germline V gene are MNHEY and SMNVEV (reference sequence). CDR3 length: 14 residues. For the CDR3, the DNA is TGTGCCAGCAGTTTAAGGTCGTCGGGCTATGGCTACACCTTC. As protein: CASSLRSSGYGYTF.

This clone was recorded a few times. The chain is built from TRBV19 and TRBJ1-5; tentatively, D is TRBD1 (5 bases). From germline, CDR1 is LNHDA and CDR2 SQIVND (reference sequence). V was pared by 7 bases and J by 0 bases, with 13 bases between. The CDR3 consists of 15 residues. DNA for the CDR3: TGTGCCAGTACCTGGGGCCATTTTAGCAATCAGCCCCAGCATTTT. Amino acid sequence: CASTWGHFSNQPQHF.

This chain links TRBV5-1 with TRBJ1-2; D remains ambiguous. CDR1 is SGHRS, CDR2 YFSETQ, per germline. Deletions cut 5 bases from V and 3 bases from J, with 14 bases between. This CDR3 contains 14 residues. In DNA, the CDR3 is TGCGCCAGCAGACCCCGGGAGGCGCACTATGGCTACACCTTC. Encoded protein: CASRPREAHYGYTF.

The chain uses TRBV2 and TRBJ2-4, with D possibly TRBD2 on 6 matching bases. The V gene's germline CDR1 is SNHLY and CDR2 FYNNEI. There are 12 residues in the CDR3. The V end was cut by 6 bases, the J end by 9 bases, with 12 bases between. The CDR3 DNA reads TGTGCCAGCAGAGAGACTAGTACCATTCAGTACTTC. It yields the protein CASRETSTIQYF.

In its sample, this clone was seen a few times. The chain is built from TRBV29-1 and TRBJ1-2, with D perhaps matching TRBD1 (6 bases). Germline-derived CDR1 and CDR2 are SQVTM and ANQGSEA. The CDR3 totals 14 residues. Trimming removed 3 bases from V and 5 bases from J, with 16 bases in between. CDR3 in DNA: TGCAGCGTTGATCGCCAGGGGCAGCTTTATGGCTACACCTTC. Encoded protein: CSVDRQGQLYGYTF.

The chain has TRBV7-9 and TRBJ2-1, with 16 bases matching TRBD2. V was pared by 5 bases and J by 7 bases, with 8 bases of the junction left unmatched. From germline, CDR1 is SEHNR and CDR2 FQNEAQ (reference sequence). The length of the CDR3 is 17 residues. CDR3 bases: TGTGCCAGCAGCCCCGGGACTAGCGGGGGGGCACGGAATGAGCAGTTCTTC. This codes for CASSPGTSGGARNEQFF.

The chain couples TRBV7-9 to TRBJ2-2, with D perhaps TRBD2 (5 bases). Between the trimmed V and J ends, which lost 4 bases and 2 bases, there was a span of 8 bases. Per germline, CDR1 SEHNR and CDR2 FQNEAQ (reference sequence). The CDR3 has 14 amino acids. The CDR3 DNA follows: TGTGCCAGCAGCTCGACGGGAAACACCGGGGAGCTGTTTTTT. Its protein product is CASSSTGNTGELFF.

The table lists this clone with a few counts. The chain is built from TRBV10-3 and TRBJ2-3; 8 bases line up with TRBD2. Trimming removed 0 bases from V and 2 bases from J; junction bases left unmatched: 4. Germline V gene lookup returns CDR1 ENHRY and CDR2 SYGVKD. The CDR3 is made up of 16 amino acids. The chain's CDR3 is CAISESVAGTTDTQYF. CDR3 bases: TGTGCCATCAGTGAGTCGGTAGCGGGGACCACAGATACGCAGTATTTT.

This clone turned up a few times. This chain joins TRBV10-2 and TRBJ2-6; D remains unclear. V dropped 4 bases and J dropped 0 bases, with 13 bases sitting between them. The CDR3 totals 17 residues. Germline CDR1 reads WSHSY; CDR2 reads SAAADI. The CDR3 spells CASSVGSSSSGANVLTF. In nucleotides, the CDR3 is TGCGCCAGCAGTGTGGGCTCCTCCAGCTCTGGGGCCAACGTCCTGACTTTC.

This clone was found a few times. The rearrangement uses TRBV11-3 and TRBJ2-7; TRBD2 matches at 11 bases. The V segment lost 0 bases and the J segment 7 bases; nucleotides outside the gene matches: 11. This CDR3 region has 17 residues. Per germline, CDR1 SGHNT and CDR2 YENEEA. The CDR3 region is CASSLDAQRLAGGEQYF. The CDR3 DNA is TGTGCCAGCAGCTTAGACGCACAGAGGCTAGCGGGGGGTGAGCAGTACTTC.

This clone was found a few times. V is TRBV5-1 and J is TRBJ2-3; 7 bases line up with TRBD2. J gave up 1 base and V 3 bases, and 11 bases lay outside the gene matches. The CDR3 contains 17 residues. Germline values: CDR1 SGHRS, CDR2 YFSETQ. The CDR3 region is CASSSRPGTTRTDTQYF. CDR3 bases: TGCGCCAGCAGCTCGCGACCCGGGACTACCCGCACAGATACGCAGTATTTT. The whole variable domain, remainder taken from reference TRBV5-1 and TRBJ2-3, is KAGVTQTPRYLIKTRGQQVTLSCSPISGHRSVSWYQQTPGQGLQFLFEYFSETQRNKGNFPGRFSGRQFSNSRSEMNVSTLELGDSALYLCASSSRPGTTRTDTQYFGPGTRLTVL.

The chain is built from TRBV6-5 and TRBJ1-2; D unclear. CDR1 is MNHEY, CDR2 SVGAGI, per germline. Trimming took off 2 bases at V and 8 bases at J, with 21 bases between the two ends. The CDR3 spans 16 residues. CDR3 nucleotides: TGTGCCAGCAGTTACGCCATTGACGAGGCAGTGCGGGGCTACACCTTC. Residues: CASSYAIDEAVRGYTF.